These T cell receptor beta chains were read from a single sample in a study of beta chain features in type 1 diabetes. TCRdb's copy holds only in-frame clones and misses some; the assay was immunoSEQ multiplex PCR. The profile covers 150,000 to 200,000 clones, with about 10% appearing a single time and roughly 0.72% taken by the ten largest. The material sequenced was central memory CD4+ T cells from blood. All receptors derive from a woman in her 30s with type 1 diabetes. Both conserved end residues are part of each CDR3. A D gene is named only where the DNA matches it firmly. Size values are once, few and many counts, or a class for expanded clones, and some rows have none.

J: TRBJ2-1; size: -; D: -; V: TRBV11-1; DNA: TGTGCCAGCAGCTTAGTGCTTAGCAATAATGAGCAGTTCTTC; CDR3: CASSLVLSNNEQFF
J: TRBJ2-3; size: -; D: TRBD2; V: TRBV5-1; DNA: TGCGCCAGCAGCTTGGGCCGAGCGGGAGCAGATACGCAGTATTTT; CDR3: CASSLGRAGADTQYF
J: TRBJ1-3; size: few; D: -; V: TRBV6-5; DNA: TGTGCCAGCAGCCAGTTACAGGCTCCCGGAAACACCATATATTTT; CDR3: CASSQLQAPGNTIYF
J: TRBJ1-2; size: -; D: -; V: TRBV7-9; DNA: TGTGCCAGCAGCTTAGGGGGGCCAGTCGATTCGAGCTACACCTTC; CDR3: CASSLGGPVDSSYTF
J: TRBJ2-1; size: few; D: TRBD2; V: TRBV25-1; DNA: TGTGCCAGCAGTGAGGCGAGCGGGAGTCATGAGCAGTTCTTC; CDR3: CASSEASGSHEQFF
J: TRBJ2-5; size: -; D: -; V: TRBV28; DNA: TGTGCCAGCAGCCCCCCGGCAGGGCAAGAGACCCAGTACTTC; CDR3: CASSPPAGQETQYF
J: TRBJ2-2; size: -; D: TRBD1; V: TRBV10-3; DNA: TGTGCCATCAGCGAAGGGACAGGAAACACCGGGGAGCTGTTTTTT; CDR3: CAISEGTGNTGELFF
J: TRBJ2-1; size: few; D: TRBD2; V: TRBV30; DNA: TGTGCCTGGAGCGAGATAGCGGGAGGGCTCACTGAGCAGTTCTTC; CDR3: CAWSEIAGGLTEQFF
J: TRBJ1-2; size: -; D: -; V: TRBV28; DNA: TGTGCCAGCTGGGGGCGTTATGGCTACACCTTC; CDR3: CASWGRYGYTF
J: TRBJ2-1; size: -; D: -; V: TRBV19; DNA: TGTGCCAGTACCCCAGGGGCGGGGACAGTCTACAATGAGCAGTTCTTC; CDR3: CASTPGAGTVYNEQFF
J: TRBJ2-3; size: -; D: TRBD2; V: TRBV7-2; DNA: TGTGCCAGCAGCTTAGCCGGGACTAGTCTTTACGCAGATACGCAGTATTTT; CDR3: CASSLAGTSLYADTQYF
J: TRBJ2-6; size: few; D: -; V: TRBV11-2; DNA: TGTGCCGGAAAACAGGGTCCTTCTGGGGCCAACGTCCTGACTTTC; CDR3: CAGKQGPSGANVLTF